This T cell receptor (beta chain) is from a study of CD8 T cells in ankylosing spondylitis. Study results and caveats: Matched synovial fluid from ankylosing spondylitis patients was reported to be enriched for disease-linked clones. Certain motif variants had earlier appeared in reactive arthritis synovial fluid and blood.

Libraries of TCR beta came from quantitative 5'-RACE with molecular barcodes. TCRdb analysed the 5' RACE reads with MiXCR anew, one entry per CDR3 protein. Of about 240,000 distinct CDR3 sequences in the sample, 8% to 9.5% were seen once. This clonotype was detected many times. Its antigen is not known. The sequence was obtained from a male donor with ankylosing spondylitis or in good health (not recorded which). The sequenced sample was blood, either unsorted or a sorted T cell fraction (not recorded which).

The CDR3, as DNA: TGCAGCGCCCTGAACACCGGGGAGCTGTTTTTT. Translating gives CSALNTGELFF. This chain joins TRBV29-1 and TRBJ2-2; D unclear. The germline CDR1 and CDR2 sequences are SQVTM and ANQGSEA. The CDR3 contains 11 residues. The V end was cut by 7 bases, the J end by 1 base, with 4 bases between.